The 13 T cell receptor beta chains below all came from one sample that was sequenced in a study of blood T cell repertoires in COVID-19. Method: immunoSEQ multiplex PCR; TCRdb's copy keeps in-frame clones and lacks some. Here the sample spans about 170,000 clones, about 88% being singletons. Input material: PBMCs or T cells enriched from blood (not recorded which). These receptors were taken from a woman aged 18 to 35 who had recovered from COVID-19.

The chain links TRBV5-8 to TRBJ2-7, with a weak D call TRBD1 (6 bases). Germline values: CDR1 SGHTS, CDR2 YDEGEE. This CDR3 is 12 amino acids long. Trimming removed 0 bases at V and 6 bases at J, with 7 bases between. The CDR3 sequence is CASSLVGGEQYF. DNA of the CDR3: TGTGCCAGCAGCTTGGTAGGGGGCGAGCAGTACTTC.

The CDR3 DNA reads as TGCGCCAGCAGCTCCGGGACCAGGGGCGAGCAGTTCTTC. This translates into CASSSGTRGEQFF. This sequence joins TRBV5-1 and TRBJ2-1; maybe TRBD1 (6 bases). The germline V gene has CDR1 SGHRS and CDR2 YFSETQ. The CDR3 spans 13 residues. The V end was cut by 3 bases, the J end by 10 bases, with 14 bases between. The complete variable domain, with remaining parts taken from reference TRBV5-1 and TRBJ2-1, reads KAGVTQTPRYLIKTRGQQVTLSCSPISGHRSVSWYQQTPGQGLQFLFEYFSETQRNKGNFPGRFSGRQFSNSRSEMNVSTLELGDSALYLCASSSGTRGEQFFGPGTRLTVL.

The chain recombines TRBV5-6 with TRBJ2-5; unclear D gene. Looked up from germline, CDR1 is SGHDT and CDR2 is YYEEEE. The V gene lost 0 bases and the J gene lost 2 bases, with 8 bases spanning the gap. CDR3 length: 14 amino acids. CDR3 sequence (DNA): TGTGCCAGCAGCTTGGTGGGCGTTCAAGAGACCCAGTACTTC. Translating it yields CASSLVGVQETQYF. Filled out from reference TRBV5-6 and TRBJ2-5, the complete variable domain reads DAGVTQSPTHLIKTRGQQVTLRCSPKSGHDTVSWYQQALGQGPQFIFQYYEEEERQRGNFPDRFSGHQFPNYSSELNVNALLLGDSALYLCASSLVGVQETQYFGPGTRLLVL.

This sequence joins TRBV2 and TRBJ1-3, with a tentative D call TRBD1 (5 bases). The CDR3 extends over 15 amino acids. V lost 7 bases to trimming and J lost 1 base, with 14 bases between them. CDR1 is SNHLY, CDR2 FYNNEI, per germline. This CDR3 is CASKEGGASGNTIYF. In nucleotides, the CDR3 is TGTGCCAGCAAGGAGGGAGGGGCATCTGGAAACACCATATATTTT.

The gene calls are TRBV7-9 and TRBJ2-1; 14 nucleotides line up with TRBD2. CDR3 length: 19 residues. The V and J ends lost 5 bases and 3 bases, in that order; junction bases with no gene match: 12. From germline, CDR1 is SEHNR and CDR2 FQNEAQ (reference sequence). The CDR3 spells CASSPMTSGRALFYNEQFF. The CDR3 DNA follows: TGTGCCAGCAGCCCGATGACTAGCGGGAGGGCCCTATTCTACAATGAGCAGTTCTTC.

The chain couples TRBV5-1 to TRBJ2-1, with 8 bases lining up with TRBD2. Per the germline V gene, CDR1 is SGHRS and CDR2 is YFSETQ. Trimming took 7 bases from V and 8 from J; bases not matched to a gene: 11. CDR3 length: 14 amino acids. CDR3 sequence (DNA): TGCGCCAGCCGGGAGGGCACTTCCGGACATGAGCAGTTCTTC. It codes for CASREGTSGHEQFF.

The chain links TRBV7-9 to TRBJ2-6; D is perhaps TRBD2 (5 bases). The V and J ends lost 1 base and 4 bases respectively, with 17 bases between them. The CDR3 runs to 18 residues. Per the germline V gene, CDR1 is SEHNR and CDR2 is FQNEAQ (reference sequence). CDR3 residues: CASSLELTGWEGANVLTF. In DNA, the CDR3 is TGTGCCAGCAGCTTAGAATTGACGGGCTGGGAGGGGGCCAACGTCCTGACTTTC. The whole variable domain, remainder taken from reference TRBV7-9 and TRBJ2-6, is DTGVSQNPRHKITKRGQNVTFRCDPISEHNRLYWYRQTLGQGPEFLTYFQNEAQLEKSRLLSDRFSAERPKGSFSTLEIQRTEQGDSAMYLCASSLELTGWEGANVLTFGAGSRLTVL.

The gene calls are TRBV24-1 and TRBJ1-2, with 7 bases lining up with TRBD1. This CDR3 spans 15 amino acids. V gave up 3 bases and J gave up 6 bases; unmatched junction bases: 9. Per germline, CDR1 KGHDR and CDR2 SFDVKD. The CDR3 coding sequence is TGTGCCACCAGTGATGCCGGGACAGCCCGCCATGGCTACACCTTC. The encoded protein is CATSDAGTARHGYTF.

The chain combines TRBV7-3 with TRBJ1-1, with D unresolved. This CDR3 contains 13 residues. Trimming removed 4 bases from V and 4 bases from J, with 10 bases in between. Germline V CDR1 and CDR2: SGHTA, FQGTGA. Here the CDR3 DNA reads TGTGCCAGCAGCTCGGGTCGGGGCACTGAAGCTTTCTTT. Protein: CASSSGRGTEAFF.

V and J are TRBV4-1 and TRBJ2-7, with TRBD1 identical over 9 bases. Germline assignment: CDR1 MGHRA and CDR2 YSYEKL. Unmatched junction bases numbered 7, after V lost 3 bases and J lost 4 bases. The CDR3 sequence is 15 residues long. The CDR3 DNA follows: TGCGCCAGCAGCCAGCCCGGGACAGGGAGGTACGAGCAGTACTTC. Translation gives CASSQPGTGRYEQYF.

This clone appeared a few times. The chain couples TRBV27 to TRBJ2-1, with 10 bases fitting TRBD2. Germline CDR1 is MNHEY and CDR2 is SMNVEV (reference sequence). The CDR3 runs to 15 residues. V lost 3 bases to trimming and J lost 7 bases; unmatched junction nucleotides: 6. In nucleotides, the CDR3 is TGTGCCAGCAGTTTCCTAGCGGGAGTGAAGAATGAGCAGTTCTTC. It codes for CASSFLAGVKNEQFF.

The chain joins TRBV28 to TRBJ2-1, with 7 bases that match TRBD1. The trim removed 6 bases at V and 0 bases at J, leaving 8 bases unmatched. The CDR3 runs 16 residues. From germline, CDR1 is MDHEN and CDR2 SYDVKM. The CDR3 DNA is TGTGCCAGCAGGTCCCTAGACAGGGTCTCCTACAATGAGCAGTTCTTC. Its protein product is CASRSLDRVSYNEQFF.

This clone was observed once. The chain uses TRBV27 and TRBJ2-3, with D perhaps TRBD2 (7 bases). This CDR3 is built from 17 residues. V was shortened by 1 base and J by 3 bases, with 17 bases between the two germline ends. Germline values: CDR1 MNHEY, CDR2 SMNVEV (reference sequence). The chain's CDR3 is CASSLLGGAGRTDTQYF. The DNA of the CDR3 is TGTGCCAGCAGTTTATTGGGGGGGGCAGGGCGAACAGATACGCAGTATTTT.